The 25 T cell receptor beta chains listed next were all sequenced from one sample in a study of response to subunit inactivated influenza vaccine. TCRdb used MiXCR to reprocess the RT-PCR reads, holding one entry per CDR3 protein. Of 540,000 or so distinct CDR3 sequences in the sample, approximately 12% are singletons; the top ten hold less than 15%. Sequenced material: PBMCs from blood, taken about 40 days after vaccination. These receptor sequences come from a man aged 45-60 years who received an inactivated influenza vaccine.

This rearrangement joins TRBV9 to TRBJ2-5, with 8 bases identical to TRBD1. There are 15 residues in the CDR3. V shed 0 bases, J shed 5 bases, and the junction held 6 bases outside the gene matches. Germline V gives CDR1 SGDLS, CDR2 YYNGEE. The CDR3 DNA is TGTGCCAGCAGCGTAGCTCAGGGGGCCGGGGAGACCCAGTACTTC. It specifies CASSVAQGAGETQYF.

This rearrangement joins TRBV7-2 to TRBJ2-7, with TRBD2 matching 10 bases. CDR3 length: 15 amino acids. Losses at the gene ends were 5 bases for V and 3 bases for J; bases not matched to a gene: 7. Germline V gene lookup returns CDR1 SGHTA and CDR2 FQGNSA. The CDR3 protein is CASSVQLAGDYEQYF. The CDR3 DNA reads TGTGCCAGCAGCGTACAGCTAGCGGGAGACTACGAGCAGTACTTC.

This chain uses TRBV29-1 with TRBJ2-2; 16 positions match TRBD2. The CDR3 is 17 residues long. The V and J ends lost 2 bases and 6 bases, in that order; junction bases with no gene match: 6. Germline CDR1 is SQVTM and CDR2 is ANQGSEA. The CDR3 sequence is CSVESPGLAGGSGELFF. The DNA for the CDR3 is TGCAGCGTTGAATCCCCGGGACTAGCGGGAGGGTCCGGGGAGCTGTTTTTT.

Details on this clonotype: Germline and junction disagree at one end, which may indicate a read error. The V and J genes are TRBV14 and TRBJ2-7; D call uncertain. The CDR3 covers 8 residues. CDR1 SGHDN and CDR2 FVKESK come from the germline V gene. This CDR3 reads CASSQVDF. CDR3 nucleotide sequence: TGTGCCAGCAGCCAAGTCGACTTC.

This clonotype was detected a few times. A junction boundary mismatches the germline segment, possibly from a read error. The V call is TRBV3-1, the J call TRBJ2-2; the D gene is possibly TRBD2 (6 bases). This CDR3 has 18 residues. CDR1 LGHDT and CDR2 YNNKEL come from the germline V gene (reference sequence). The CDR3 nucleotides are TGTGCCTGCAGTTGGGGGGTTGGAGGGCAAGCGAACACCGGGGAGCTGTTTTTT. Encoded protein: CACSWGVGGQANTGELFF.

This clonotype was counted a few times. The chain has TRBV5-1 and TRBJ2-3; no reliable D call. V dropped 0 bases and J dropped 0 bases, with 11 bases sitting between them. Germline assignment: CDR1 SGHRS and CDR2 YFSETQ. The CDR3 consists of 16 residues. CDR3 amino acids: CASSLEGTASTDTQYF. Written as DNA, the CDR3 is TGCGCCAGCAGCTTGGAAGGCACGGCTAGCACAGATACGCAGTATTTT.

The table lists this clonotype with a few counts. Here the CDR3 reads CASSFSSALGEQYF. CDR3 DNA sequence: TGTGCCAGCAGTTTCAGTTCCGCTCTGGGGGAGCAGTACTTC. The V and J genes are TRBV27 and TRBJ2-7; D is ambiguous. CDR1 is MNHEY, CDR2 SMNVEV, per germline (reference sequence). Trimming took off 3 bases at V and 7 bases at J, with 16 bases between the two ends. CDR3 length equals 14 residues.

The sample holds a few counts of this clonotype. The chain recombines TRBV5-1 with TRBJ2-3, with 9 bases aligning to TRBD2. The V and J ends lost 0 bases and 9 bases, in that order; junction bases with no gene match: 5. This CDR3 region has 14 residues. CDR1 and CDR2 (germline): SGHRS, YFSETQ. As DNA, the CDR3 is TGCGCCAGCAGCTTGGTAGCGGGAGATTCCACGCAGTATTTT. Translating gives CASSLVAGDSTQYF.

The CDR3: CTTGGWGEQYF. Here the CDR3 DNA reads TGCACGACAGGGGGTTGGGGTGAGCAGTACTTC. The V call is TRBV20-1, the J call TRBJ2-7; the match to TRBD1 covers 9 bases. Germline V gene sequence: CDR1 DFQATT, CDR2 SNEGSKA (reference sequence). The CDR3 totals 11 residues.

There are a few counts of this clonotype. The chain combines TRBV5-6 with TRBJ2-1; weak D call: TRBD2 (6 bases). Trimming shortened V by 0 bases and J by 4 bases, and 14 bases separated the two germline ends. CDR1 SGHDT and CDR2 YYEEEE come from the germline V gene. This CDR3 region has 16 residues. DNA of the CDR3: TGTGCCAGCAGCTTGGGGGTTTCGAGCGGGTACAATGAGCAGTTCTTC. This encodes CASSLGVSSGYNEQFF.

This clonotype was picked up many times. The CDR3 DNA reads as TGCGCCAGCAGCCAAGATAGCGGGCTCCAGACCCAGTACTTC. Encoded protein: CASSQDSGLQTQYF. The rearrangement links TRBV4-3 to TRBJ2-5, with 7 bases aligning to TRBD2. J gave up 6 bases and V 0 bases, and 4 bases lay outside the gene matches. Germline CDR1 and CDR2: LGHNA and YSLEER. The CDR3 extends over 14 amino acids.

A note on this clonotype: At one end, the junction sequence differs from germline, possibly due to a read error. This chain uses TRBV20-1 with TRBJ2-1, with a tentative D call TRBD1 (6 bases). The CDR3 extends over 16 amino acids. Germline CDR1 reads DFQATT; CDR2 reads SNEGSKA (reference sequence). The CDR3 here is CCARGDTLRRYNEQFF. CDR3 coding DNA: TGCTGTGCTAGAGGGGACACTTTAAGGAGGTACAATGAGCAGTTCTTC.

This clonotype has just a few counts. V and J are TRBV15 and TRBJ2-3, with D tentatively TRBD2 (5 bases). The CDR3 spans 16 residues. The germline V gene encodes CDR1 LNHNV and CDR2 YYDKDF (reference sequence). V shed 8 bases and J shed 0 bases, with 18 bases lying between them. CDR3 DNA: TGTGCCACCCTCGACCCAAGCGGTCCAAGCACAGATACGCAGTATTTT. Its translation is CATLDPSGPSTDTQYF.

The chain combines TRBV20-1 with TRBJ2-1; D perhaps matches TRBD2 (6 bases). V lost 1 base, J lost 1 base, and 14 bases lay in between. Germline lookup yields CDR1 DFQATT and CDR2 SNEGSKA (reference sequence). The CDR3 has 16 residues. DNA for the CDR3: TGCAGTGCTAGAGGGGGACTCCTGGGGTCCTACAATGAGCAGTTCTTC. Translation: CSARGGLLGSYNEQFF.

This clonotype was recorded a few times. The J gene is TRBJ2-1, the V gene TRBV12-3 or TRBV12-4; no clear D gene. This CDR3 has 13 residues. V shed 6 bases and J shed 12 bases, with 18 bases lying between them. CDR3 in DNA: TGTGCCAGCAGCCCAGACGGGCCCCATCCGCAGTTCTTC. Translation: CASSPDGPHPQFF.

The CDR3 loop reads CASSSSGSSEQFF. The DNA for the CDR3 is TGTGCCAGCAGTTCTAGCGGGAGTAGTGAGCAGTTCTTC. V gene TRBV28 combines with J gene TRBJ2-1, with TRBD2 identical over 10 bases. This CDR3 contains 13 residues. The germline V gene has CDR1 MDHEN and CDR2 SYDVKM. The V gene end was trimmed by 4 bases and the J gene end by 9 bases; junction bases not matched to a gene: 3.

This clonotype was detected only a few times. V usage is TRBV14 and J usage is TRBJ2-1, with TRBD1 matching over 9 bases. The CDR3 contains 16 residues. The V segment lost 4 bases and the J segment 4 bases; nucleotides outside the gene matches: 8. Germline-derived CDR1 and CDR2 are SGHDN and FVKESK. CDR3 DNA: TGTGCCAGCAGCCGCCAGGGACAGGGTATTTACAATGAGCAGTTCTTC. This codes for CASSRQGQGIYNEQFF.

Ten or more counts support this clonotype. The rearrangement links TRBV4-3 to TRBJ2-1; possibly TRBD1 for D (8 bases). The V end was cut by 0 bases, the J end by 7 bases, with 28 bases between. Germline CDR1 LGHNA, CDR2 YSLEER. This CDR3 is 20 amino acids long. The CDR3 DNA reads TGCGCCAGCAGCCAAGATTGGGGGGGTCCCGGGACAGGTCTCCTAAATGAGCAGTTCTTC. Encoded protein: CASSQDWGGPGTGLLNEQFF.

This clonotype has a handful of counts. The chain employs TRBV12-3 or TRBV12-4 and TRBJ2-1; possible D gene TRBD2, 5 bases. The CDR3 spans 14 residues. The V end was cut by 0 bases, the J end by 8 bases, with 11 bases between. The CDR3 protein is CASSLAGASHEQFF. The CDR3 coding sequence is TGTGCCAGCAGTTTAGCGGGAGCTTCGCATGAGCAGTTCTTC.

A few counts support this clonotype. The chain has TRBV20-1 and TRBJ2-1, with TRBD2 as a possible D gene (5 bases). Per germline, CDR1 DFQATT and CDR2 SNEGSKA (reference sequence). Trimming stripped 5 bases from V and 5 bases from J, with 16 bases between. The CDR3 extends over 14 amino acids. Here the CDR3 reads CSAEGYQWNNEQFF. The CDR3 DNA reads as TGCAGTGCTGAGGGCTACCAGTGGAACAATGAGCAGTTCTTC.

This chain connects TRBV20-1 to TRBJ2-5, with D possibly TRBD2 on 6 matching bases. This CDR3 is 14 amino acids long. Germline V gives CDR1 DFQATT, CDR2 SNEGSKA (reference sequence). Trimming shortened V by 0 bases and J by 5 bases, and 13 bases separated the two germline ends. CDR3 amino acids: CSARDGDGGETQYF. The CDR3 DNA follows: TGCAGTGCTAGAGATGGGGACGGAGGGGAGACCCAGTACTTC.

This clonotype was counted between two and nine times. The chain couples TRBV11-1 to TRBJ2-1, with D possibly being TRBD1 (6 bases). Germline CDR1 is SGHAT and CDR2 is FQDESV (reference sequence). With 1 base removed from V and 0 bases from J, the gap between germline ends came to 13 bases. The CDR3 has 17 residues. The CDR3 sequence is CASSLVAGRGSYNEQFF. For the CDR3, the DNA is TGTGCCAGCAGCTTAGTGGCGGGCAGGGGCTCCTACAATGAGCAGTTCTTC. Full variable domain (remainder filled in from reference TRBV11-1 and TRBJ2-1): EAEVAQSPRYKITEKSQAVAFWCDPISGHATLYWYRQILGQGPELLVQFQDESVVDDSQLPKDRFSAERLKGVDSTLKIQPAELGDSAMYLCASSLVAGRGSYNEQFFGPGTRLTVL.

This clonotype was seen a handful of times. The chain uses TRBV12-3 or TRBV12-4 and TRBJ2-1; no clear D. The length of the CDR3 is 14 residues. V gave up 3 bases and J gave up 5 bases, with 11 bases separating them. The CDR3 nucleotides read TGTGCCAGCAGTTTCCTCGACACGGACAATGAGCAGTTCTTC. Translated, it gives CASSFLDTDNEQFF.

This clonotype was counted many times. This chain uses TRBV29-1 with TRBJ2-3, with TRBD2 identical over 12 bases. The trim removed 0 bases at V and 2 bases at J, leaving 3 bases unmatched. This CDR3 spans 16 amino acids. The germline V gene encodes CDR1 SQVTM and CDR2 ANQGSEA. CDR3 residues: CSVEDRTSGVTDTQYF. The CDR3 DNA follows: TGCAGCGTTGAAGATCGGACTAGCGGGGTCACAGATACGCAGTATTTT.

The chain links TRBV2 to TRBJ2-5, with TRBD1 matching over 9 bases. V dropped 6 bases and J dropped 1; count of bases not matched to a gene: 6. The length of the CDR3 is 15 residues. From germline, CDR1 is SNHLY and CDR2 FYNNEI. CDR3 residues: CASRKTGGSQETQYF. CDR3 sequence (DNA): TGTGCCAGCAGGAAGACAGGGGGAAGCCAAGAGACCCAGTACTTC.